Detailed here is one T cell receptor beta chain. This clone's antigen is unknown. No much larger clonotype is one base removed from it; base qualities were not supplied. This specimen belongs to a study of vaccination and CD4 T cells after COVID-19 (dated by TCRdb to between 2021 and 2023). Turning to the overall study: Convalescent patients had a positive SARS-CoV-2 result on nasal swab PCR, and of these patients, several had mild disease and one had severe disease. The convalescent cohort included six males and four females, with two Hispanic individuals, seven Caucasians, two Asians and one multiracial person. Participants got two doses of the Pfizer-BioNTech BNT162b2 vaccine (n=8) or two doses of the Moderna mRNA-1273 vaccine (n=2). Post-COVID blood samples from convalescent patients were collected a median of roughly 100 days after diagnosis, with a range of roughly 35 to 180 days. Post-vaccine blood samples were collected a median of about 66 days after the second vaccine dose, ranging from roughly 14 to 241 days. Culture stimuli were overlapping spike peptide pools from SARS-CoV-2 and from the common cold coronaviruses HCoV-NL63, HCoV-OC43 and HCoV-229E. The spike-specific CD4+ TCR repertoire was compared before and after mRNA vaccination in approximately ten COVID-19 convalescent patients and a few infection-naive healthy vaccine recipients. Control cultures used a CEFX viral epitope pool as positive control, an HIV-1 Nef peptide pool as negative control, or no peptide. Findings and caveats that apply to the study as a whole: In convalescent patients, nearly all vaccine-specific clones (304 of 307) were found to be mono-reactive for SARS-CoV-2 spike rather than cross-reactive with common cold coronaviruses. Among the post-vaccine SARS-CoV-2-reactive clones in convalescent patients, a median approximately 90% showed up only after vaccination, which suggests vaccine-specific priming. Relatively few convalescent patients were included in the study, and early timepoints after natural infection were not analyzed. Although the median number of SARS-CoV-2-reactive clonotypes went up from roughly 19 after infection to about 38 after vaccination, the increase was not significant.

The label giving this sample's treatment or condition can be read as: roughly ten-day PBMC culture with coronavirus spike peptide pools or control peptides (ViraFEST assay). The ViraFEST assay was used in the study, in which antigen-specific T cells were expanded with peptide pools and expanded clonotypes were subsequently identified by TCR sequencing. The convalescent patients' positive SARS-CoV-2 PCR tests fell between March and December 2020, which was before the Alpha, Beta and Delta variants emerged in the United States. PBMCs were cultured at about 2 million per well in IMDM supplemented with approximately 4.7% human AB serum and about 10 IU/ml IL-2, with roughly 9.5 ug/ml peptide pools added. Half of the culture medium was replaced with fresh IL-2-containing medium on days 3 and 7. After 10 to 11 days of culture, CD4+ T cells were isolated by negative selection with the EasySep CD4+ T cell isolation kit. Ficoll-Paque Plus gradient centrifugation was used to isolate PBMCs from whole blood, and the isolated PBMCs were then either used fresh or cryopreserved at -140C. In general, triplicate wells were set up for every culture condition.

Preparation of the library involved PCR. DNA from cultured CD4+ T cells underwent TCR sequencing with the Oncomine TCR Beta short-read assay at the Johns Hopkins FTIC core. Genomic DNA was extracted from the cultured CD4+ T cells with the QIAamp micro DNA kit. Oncomine TCR Beta libraries from cultured CD4+ T cells were pooled using unique dual indexes and sequenced on an Illumina iSeq 100. The original methods were these. Non-productive sequences were filtered out, and CDR3s that did not start with C, did not end with F or W, or were shorter than 7 amino acids were discarded. Antigen-specific clonotypes were identified with the MANAFEST web application by comparing peptide-stimulated wells with reference and other culture wells. Positive clones required FDR below 0.05, an odds ratio above 5, and productive frequency above 0.1% in at least two of three replicate wells. A clonotype counted as cross-reactive if it showed significant expansion both in the SARS-CoV-2 spike wells and in at least one common cold coronavirus spike condition. Using R version 3.6.1, CDR3 homology was evaluated through Levenshtein distances (stringdist) along with unrooted phylogenetic trees (ape). TCRdb reanalyzed the raw reads on its own, using fastp at Q25 for trimming and MiXCR for clone calling, and kept in-frame beta chains. Records with the same CDR3 protein are collapsed into one entry carrying the most frequent genes and DNA. The V and J calls come from TCRdb's annotation, not from the publication. The sample yields tens of thousands of distinct CDR3 sequences; approximately 50% were counted once. The ten largest account for about 3% of the sample.

Material for sequencing was CD4+ T cells from blood, cultured in vitro. The sequence derives from a human donor who had recovered from COVID-19.

The CDR3 reads as follows: CASSLDPLAGETQYF. The DNA sequence is TGTGCCAGCAGCTTAGATCCGCTAGCGGGCGAGACCCAGTACTTC. The chain is assembled from TRBV11-3 and TRBJ2-5; TRBD2 lines up with 8 middle nucleotides. The CDR3 contains 15 residues, cysteine and phenylalanine counted. Of all the DNA, just the CDR3 is kept, 45 bases in frame from base 1. Compared with germline, V lacks 0 bases and J lacks 5 bases; bases without a gene match: 5. Reading the germline V gene gives CDR1 SGHNT and CDR2 YENEEA.